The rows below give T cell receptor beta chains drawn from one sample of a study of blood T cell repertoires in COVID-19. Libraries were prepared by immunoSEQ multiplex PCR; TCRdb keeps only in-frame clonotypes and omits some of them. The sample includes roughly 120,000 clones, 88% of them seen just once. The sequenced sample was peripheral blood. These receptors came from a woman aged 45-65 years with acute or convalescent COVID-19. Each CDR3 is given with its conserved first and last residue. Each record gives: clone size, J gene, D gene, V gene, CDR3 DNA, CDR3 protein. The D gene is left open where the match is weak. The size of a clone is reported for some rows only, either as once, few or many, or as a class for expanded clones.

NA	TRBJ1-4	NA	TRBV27	TGTGCCAGCAGTCCCTGGGGGGGGGCTAATGAAAAACTGTTTTTT	CASSPWGGANEKLFF
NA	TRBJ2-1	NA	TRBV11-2	TGTGCCAGCAGCTTAGGTTTCGATGAGCAGTTCTTC	CASSLGFDEQFF
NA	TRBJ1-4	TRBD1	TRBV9	TGTGCCAGCAGCCCGTGGACAGGGGGGCAGGAAAAACTGTTTTTT	CASSPWTGGQEKLFF
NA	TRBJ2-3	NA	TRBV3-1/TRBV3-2	TGTGCCAGCAGCCACTGGGGGGGGCTAGCGGCCTCCACAGATACGCAGTATTTT	CASSHWGGLAASTDTQYF
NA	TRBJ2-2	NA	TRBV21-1	TGTGCCAGCAGCAAAGGGACAGGGTTGGACACCGGGGAGCTGTTTTTT	CASSKGTGLDTGELFF
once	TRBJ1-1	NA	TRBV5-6	TGTGCCAGCAGCCCTTCCCCGGGTACTGAAGCTTTCTTT	CASSPSPGTEAFF
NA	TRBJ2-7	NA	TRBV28	TGTGCCAGCAGTTCATTTTACGAGCAGTACTTC	CASSSFYEQYF
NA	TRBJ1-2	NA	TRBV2	TGTGCCAGCAGTGAAGGTAGAAGGGGTGGTGATGGCTACACCTTC	CASSEGRRGGDGYTF
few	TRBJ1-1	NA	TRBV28	TGTGCCAGCAGTTTGCTATCGCGTATTGCTTTCTTT	CASSLLSRIAFF
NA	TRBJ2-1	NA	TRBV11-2	TGTGCCAGCAGAGCTGAGGGTAGGGTGGATGAGCAGTTCTTC	CASRAEGRVDEQFF
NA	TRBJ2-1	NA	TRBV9	TGTGCCAGCGGACCGACTAGTCGCCGGTACAATGAGCAGTTCTTC	CASGPTSRRYNEQFF
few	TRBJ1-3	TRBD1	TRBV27	TGTGCCAGCAGTCCAGGGGGGCAGCAGTTCTCTGGAAACACCATATATTTT	CASSPGGQQFSGNTIYF
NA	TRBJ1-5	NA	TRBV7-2	TGTGCCAGCAGCTCGTCGGGCAATCAGCCCCAGCATTTT	CASSSSGNQPQHF
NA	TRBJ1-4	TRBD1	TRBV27	TGTGCCAGCAGTTTGAAGGGACAGGGGTGGGGGAAACTGTTTTTT	CASSLKGQGWGKLFF
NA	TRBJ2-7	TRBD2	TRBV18	TGTGCCAGCTCACCACCGACTAGCGGGAGAAAGGTCGAGCAGTACTTC	CASSPPTSGRKVEQYF
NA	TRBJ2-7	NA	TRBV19	TGTGCCAGTAGCGGGGTGTTTTCCTACGAGCAGTACTTC	CASSGVFSYEQYF
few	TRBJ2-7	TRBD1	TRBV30	TGTGCCTGGGCTAGGACAGGGTTTGGAGAGCAGTACTTC	CAWARTGFGEQYF